This record looks at one T cell receptor (beta chain) sequence and its context. The antigen is not known. This entry belongs to a study of shared clonotypes between healthy human individuals. Study-wide findings and caveats: Memory subsets generally showed smaller estimated richness than naive subsets did.

The method was immunoSEQ multiplex PCR; TCRdb's version includes in-frame clones alone and lacks a portion of them. This table holds more than 2 million clones, more than 90% found once. V dropped 5 bases and J dropped 0; count of bases not matched to a gene: 4. The CDR3 runs 14 residues. Germline V CDR1 and CDR2: LNHDA, SQIVND (reference sequence). The chain employs TRBV19 and TRBJ2-7; 7 nucleotides match TRBD1. Specimen: naive CD4+ T cells sorted from blood. Subset in this sample: CD45RA+ positively selected. The receptor was isolated from a man aged 18 to 35 in good health. The CDR3 is CASSLGQVSYEQYF. In DNA form, the CDR3 reads TGTGCCAGTAGTCTAGGACAGGTCTCCTACGAGCAGTACTTC.